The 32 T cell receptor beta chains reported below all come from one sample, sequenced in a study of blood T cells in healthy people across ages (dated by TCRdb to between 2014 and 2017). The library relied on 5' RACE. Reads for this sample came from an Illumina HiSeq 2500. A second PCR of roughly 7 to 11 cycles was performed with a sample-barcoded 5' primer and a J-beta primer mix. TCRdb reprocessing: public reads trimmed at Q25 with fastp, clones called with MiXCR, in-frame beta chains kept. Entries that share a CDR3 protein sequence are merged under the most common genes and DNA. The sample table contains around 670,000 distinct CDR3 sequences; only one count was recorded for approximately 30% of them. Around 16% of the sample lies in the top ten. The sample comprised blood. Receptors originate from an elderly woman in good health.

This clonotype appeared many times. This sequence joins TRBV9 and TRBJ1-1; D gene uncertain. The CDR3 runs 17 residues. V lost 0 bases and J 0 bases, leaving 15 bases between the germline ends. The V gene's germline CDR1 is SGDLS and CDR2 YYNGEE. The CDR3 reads CASSVGLAGGMNTEAFF. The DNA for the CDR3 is TGTGCCAGCAGCGTAGGTCTGGCAGGTGGGATGAACACTGAAGCTTTCTTT.

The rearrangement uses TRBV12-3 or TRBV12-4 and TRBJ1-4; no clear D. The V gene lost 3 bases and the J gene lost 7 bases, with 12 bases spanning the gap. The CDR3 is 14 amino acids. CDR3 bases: TGTGCCAGCAGTTTGGCGTTGCAACGTGAAAAACTGTTTTTT. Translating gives CASSLALQREKLFF.

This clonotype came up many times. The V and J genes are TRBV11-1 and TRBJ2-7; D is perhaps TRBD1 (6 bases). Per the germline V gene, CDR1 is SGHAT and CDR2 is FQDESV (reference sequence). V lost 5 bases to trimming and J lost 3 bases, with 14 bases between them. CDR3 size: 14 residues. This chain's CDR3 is CASSTGIQGYEQYF. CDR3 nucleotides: TGTGCCAGCAGCACCGGGATACAGGGCTACGAGCAGTACTTC.

In DNA form, the CDR3 reads TGCAGTGCTAGAAACCAGGATACTGGGAACACTGAAGCTTTCTTT. Encoded protein: CSARNQDTGNTEAFF. This chain joins TRBV20-1 and TRBJ1-1; no firm D call. Germline V gene data show CDR1 as DFQATT and CDR2 as SNEGSKA (reference sequence). V shed 2 bases and J shed 1 base, with 14 bases lying between them. This CDR3 has 15 amino acids.

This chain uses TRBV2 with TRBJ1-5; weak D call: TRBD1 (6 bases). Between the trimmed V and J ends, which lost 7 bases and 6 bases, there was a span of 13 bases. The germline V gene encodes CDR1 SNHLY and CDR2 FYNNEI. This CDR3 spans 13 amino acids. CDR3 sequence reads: CASKRGGGQPQHF. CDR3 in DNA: TGTGCCAGCAAACGAGGGGGGGGTCAGCCCCAGCATTTT.

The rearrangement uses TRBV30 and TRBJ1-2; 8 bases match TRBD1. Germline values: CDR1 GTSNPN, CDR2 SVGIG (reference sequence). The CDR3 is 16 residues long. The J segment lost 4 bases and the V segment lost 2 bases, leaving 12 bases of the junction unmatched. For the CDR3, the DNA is TGTGCCTGGAGTCACATCAGGGGGCGCGGAAGCTATGGCTACACCTTC. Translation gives CAWSHIRGRGSYGYTF.

The CDR3 here is CASSPPGASGGTQYF. The CDR3 nucleotides are TGCGCCAGCAGCCCCCCCGGGGCTAGCGGTGGTACGCAGTATTTT. The V and J genes are TRBV5-1 and TRBJ2-3; 7 bases align to TRBD2. This CDR3 is 15 amino acids long. V was clipped by 4 bases and J by 8 bases; unmatched bases: 13. Germline V CDR1 and CDR2: SGHRS, YFSETQ.

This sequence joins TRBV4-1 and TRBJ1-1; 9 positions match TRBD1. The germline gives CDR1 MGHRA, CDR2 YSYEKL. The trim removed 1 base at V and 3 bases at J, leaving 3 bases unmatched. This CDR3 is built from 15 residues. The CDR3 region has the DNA TGCGCCAGCAGCCAAGGGGGACAGGGCTACACTGAAGCTTTCTTT. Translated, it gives CASSQGGQGYTEAFF.

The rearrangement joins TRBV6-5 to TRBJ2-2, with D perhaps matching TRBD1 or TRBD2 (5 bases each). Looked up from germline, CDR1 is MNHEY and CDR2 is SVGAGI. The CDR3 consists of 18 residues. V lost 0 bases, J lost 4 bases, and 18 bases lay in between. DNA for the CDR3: TGTGCCAGCAGTTACTCGAGATCCGGGGCGCCGGGCACCGGGGAGCTGTTTTTT. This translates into CASSYSRSGAPGTGELFF.

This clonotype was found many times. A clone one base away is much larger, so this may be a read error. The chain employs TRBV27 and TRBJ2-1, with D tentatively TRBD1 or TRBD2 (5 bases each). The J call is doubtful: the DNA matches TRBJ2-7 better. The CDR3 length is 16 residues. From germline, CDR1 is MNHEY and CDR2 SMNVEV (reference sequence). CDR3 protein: CASSLDGAVSYNEQYF. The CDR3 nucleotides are TGTGCCAGCAGTTTAGACGGGGCTGTCTCCTACAATGAGCAGTACTTC.

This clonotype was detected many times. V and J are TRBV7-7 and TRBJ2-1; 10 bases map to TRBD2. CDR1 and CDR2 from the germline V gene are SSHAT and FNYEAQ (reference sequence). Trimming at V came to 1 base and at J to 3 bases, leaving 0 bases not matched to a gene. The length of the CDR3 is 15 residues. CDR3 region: CASSLERGGYNEQFF. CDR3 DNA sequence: TGTGCCAGCAGCTTAGAGCGGGGGGGCTACAATGAGCAGTTCTTC.

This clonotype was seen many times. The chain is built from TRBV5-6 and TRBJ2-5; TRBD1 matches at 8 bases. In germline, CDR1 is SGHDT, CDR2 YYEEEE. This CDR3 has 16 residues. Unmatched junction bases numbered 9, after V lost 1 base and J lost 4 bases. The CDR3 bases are TGTGCCAGCAGCTTGCTGCGACAGGGGACAGGAGAGACCCAGTACTTC. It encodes CASSLLRQGTGETQYF.

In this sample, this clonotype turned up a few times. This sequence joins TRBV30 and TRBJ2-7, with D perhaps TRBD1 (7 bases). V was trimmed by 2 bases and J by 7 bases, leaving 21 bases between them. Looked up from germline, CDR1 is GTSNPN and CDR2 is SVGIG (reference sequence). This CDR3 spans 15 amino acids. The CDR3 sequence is CAWSPGDSQGWEQYF. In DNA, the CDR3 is TGTGCCTGGAGTCCGGGGGACAGTCAGGGTTGGGAGCAGTACTTC.

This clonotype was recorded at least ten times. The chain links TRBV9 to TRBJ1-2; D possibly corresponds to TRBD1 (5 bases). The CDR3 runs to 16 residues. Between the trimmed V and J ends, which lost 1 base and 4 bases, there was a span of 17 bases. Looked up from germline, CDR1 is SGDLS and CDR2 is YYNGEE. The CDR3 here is CASSVQSRPGTYGYTF. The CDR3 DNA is TGTGCCAGCAGCGTACAATCGAGACCTGGGACCTATGGCTACACCTTC.

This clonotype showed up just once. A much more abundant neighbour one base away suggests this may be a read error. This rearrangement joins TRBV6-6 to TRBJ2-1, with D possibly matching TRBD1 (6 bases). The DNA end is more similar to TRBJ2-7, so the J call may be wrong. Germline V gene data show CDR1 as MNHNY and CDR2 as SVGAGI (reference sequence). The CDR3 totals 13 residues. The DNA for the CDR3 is TGTGCCAGCAGTCCCGGACAGAACAATGAGCAGTACTTC. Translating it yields CASSPGQNNEQYF.

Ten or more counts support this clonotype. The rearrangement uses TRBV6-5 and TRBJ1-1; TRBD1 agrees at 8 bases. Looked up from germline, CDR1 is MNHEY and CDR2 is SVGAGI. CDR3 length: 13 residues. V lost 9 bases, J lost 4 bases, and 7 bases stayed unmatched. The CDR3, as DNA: TGTGCCAGTTGGAACAGGGGGGCCACTGAAGCTTTCTTT. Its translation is CASWNRGATEAFF.

The CDR3 sequence: CASSLVSGGDGYTF. CDR3 DNA sequence: TGTGCCAGCAGCTTAGTTTCAGGGGGGGATGGCTACACCTTC. The rearrangement joins TRBV7-9 to TRBJ1-2; 7 positions agree with TRBD1. After removal of 1 base from V and 6 bases from J, the junction contained 5 bases not matched to a gene. Germline V gene data show CDR1 as SEHNR and CDR2 as FQNEAQ (reference sequence). The CDR3 is 14 amino acids.

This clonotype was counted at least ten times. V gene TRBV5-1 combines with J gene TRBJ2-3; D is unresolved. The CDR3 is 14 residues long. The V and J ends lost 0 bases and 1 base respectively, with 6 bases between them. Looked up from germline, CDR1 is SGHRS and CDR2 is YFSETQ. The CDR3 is CASSLEHRTDTQYF. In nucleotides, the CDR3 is TGCGCCAGCAGCTTGGAACACCGCACAGATACGCAGTATTTT.

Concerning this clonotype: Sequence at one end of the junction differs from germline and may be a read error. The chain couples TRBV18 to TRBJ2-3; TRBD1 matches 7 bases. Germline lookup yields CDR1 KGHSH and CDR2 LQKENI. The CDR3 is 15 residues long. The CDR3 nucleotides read TGTGCCAGCTCACCACGGCAGGGGGACGCAGATGCGCAGTATTTT. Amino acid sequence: CASSPRQGDADAQYF. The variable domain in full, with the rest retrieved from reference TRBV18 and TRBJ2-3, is NAGVMQNPRHLVRRRGQEARLRCSPMKGHSHVYWYRQLPEEGLKFMVYLQKENIIDESGMPKERFSAEFPKEGPSILRIQQVVRGDSAAYFCASSPRQGDADAQYFGPGTRLTVL.

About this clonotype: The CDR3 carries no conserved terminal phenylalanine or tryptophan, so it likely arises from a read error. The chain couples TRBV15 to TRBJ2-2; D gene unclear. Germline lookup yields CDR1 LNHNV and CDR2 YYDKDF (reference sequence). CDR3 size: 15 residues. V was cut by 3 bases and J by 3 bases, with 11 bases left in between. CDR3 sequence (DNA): TGTGCCACCAGCAGGCAGATTTCTCACACCGGGGAGCTGTTTTGT. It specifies CATSRQISHTGELFC.

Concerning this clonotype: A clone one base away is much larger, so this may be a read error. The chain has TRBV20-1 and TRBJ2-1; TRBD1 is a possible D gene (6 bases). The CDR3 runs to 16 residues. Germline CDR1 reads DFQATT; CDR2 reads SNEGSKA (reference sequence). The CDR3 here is CSARGVSGQNYNGQFF. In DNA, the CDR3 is TGCAGTGCTAGAGGAGTTTCGGGACAAAACTACAATGGGCAGTTCTTC.

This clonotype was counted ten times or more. CDR3 bases: TGTGCCAGCAGCCACCGGACAGGGGAGGGCTACACCTTC. Its translation: CASSHRTGEGYTF. This chain joins TRBV3-1 and TRBJ1-2; the match to TRBD1 covers 9 bases. This CDR3 is 13 amino acids long. V lost 3 bases, J lost 8 bases, and 4 bases stayed unmatched. Germline CDR1 LGHDT, CDR2 YNNKEL (reference sequence).

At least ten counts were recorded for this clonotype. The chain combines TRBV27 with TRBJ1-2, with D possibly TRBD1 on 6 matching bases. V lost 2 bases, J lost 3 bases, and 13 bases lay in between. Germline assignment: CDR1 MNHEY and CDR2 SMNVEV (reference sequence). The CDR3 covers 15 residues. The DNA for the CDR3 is TGTGCCAGCAGTTTAAGTGCCTCAGGGGACTATGGCTACACCTTC. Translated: CASSLSASGDYGYTF.

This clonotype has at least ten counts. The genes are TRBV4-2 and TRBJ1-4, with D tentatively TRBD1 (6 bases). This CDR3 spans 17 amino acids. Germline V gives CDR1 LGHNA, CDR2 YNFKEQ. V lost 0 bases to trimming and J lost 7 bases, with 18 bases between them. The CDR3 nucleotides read TGTGCCAGCAGCCAAGAAGGGGGAATCAGAGGGCGTGAAAAACTGTTTTTT. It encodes CASSQEGGIRGREKLFF.

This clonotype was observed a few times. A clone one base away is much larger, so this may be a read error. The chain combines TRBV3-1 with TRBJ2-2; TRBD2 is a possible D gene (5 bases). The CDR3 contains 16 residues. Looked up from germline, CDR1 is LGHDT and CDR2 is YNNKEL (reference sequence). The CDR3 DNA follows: TGTGCCAGCAGCCAAGAGAGAGGGTCAATCACCGGGGAGCGGTTTTTT. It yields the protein CASSQERGSITGERFF. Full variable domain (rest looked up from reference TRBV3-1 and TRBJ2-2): DTAVSQTPKYLVTQMGNDKSIKCEQNLGHDTMYWYKQDSKKFLKIMFSYNNKELIINETVPNRFSPKSPDKAHLNLHINSLELGDSAVYFCASSQERGSITGERFFGEGSRLTVL.

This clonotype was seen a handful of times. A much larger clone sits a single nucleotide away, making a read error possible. CDR3 coding DNA: TGTGCCAGCAGCCCAGGGGGCAGGACCTACAATGAGCAGTACTTC. Translation gives CASSPGGRTYNEQYF. The chain couples TRBV7-6 to TRBJ2-1; 8 nucleotides agree with TRBD1. The closer fit of TRBJ2-7 to the DNA end suggests the J call may be wrong. Per the germline V gene, CDR1 is SGHVS and CDR2 is FNYEAQ. This CDR3 region has 15 residues.

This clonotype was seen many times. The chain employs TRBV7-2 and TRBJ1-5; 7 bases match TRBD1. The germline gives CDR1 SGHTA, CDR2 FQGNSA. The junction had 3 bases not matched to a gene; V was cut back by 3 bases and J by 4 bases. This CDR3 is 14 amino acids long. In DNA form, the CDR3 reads TGTGCCAGCAGCTTCCAACAGGGGAATCAGCCCCAGCATTTT. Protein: CASSFQQGNQPQHF.

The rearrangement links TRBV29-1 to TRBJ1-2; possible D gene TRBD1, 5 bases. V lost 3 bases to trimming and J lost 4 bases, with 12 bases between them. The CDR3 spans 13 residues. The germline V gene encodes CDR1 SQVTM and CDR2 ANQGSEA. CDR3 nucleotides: TGCAGCGTTGAGGGGCAGACTGTCTATGGCTACACCTTC. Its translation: CSVEGQTVYGYTF.

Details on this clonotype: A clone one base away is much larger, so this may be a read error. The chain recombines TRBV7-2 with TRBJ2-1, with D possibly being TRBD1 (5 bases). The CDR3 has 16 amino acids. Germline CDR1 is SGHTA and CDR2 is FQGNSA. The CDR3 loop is CAGSLSTGNQYNEQFF. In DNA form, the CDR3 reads TGTGCCGGCAGCTTAAGTACAGGAAACCAGTACAATGAGCAGTTCTTC.

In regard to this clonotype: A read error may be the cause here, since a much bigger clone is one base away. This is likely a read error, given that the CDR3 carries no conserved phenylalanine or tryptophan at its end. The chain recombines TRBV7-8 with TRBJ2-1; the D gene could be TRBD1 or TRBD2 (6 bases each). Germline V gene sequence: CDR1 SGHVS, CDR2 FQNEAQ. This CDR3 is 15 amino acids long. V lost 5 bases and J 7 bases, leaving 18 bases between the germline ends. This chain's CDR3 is CASSPRGVWLNEQFC. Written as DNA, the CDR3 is TGTGCCAGCAGCCCAAGGGGGGTCTGGCTGAATGAGCAGTTCTGC.

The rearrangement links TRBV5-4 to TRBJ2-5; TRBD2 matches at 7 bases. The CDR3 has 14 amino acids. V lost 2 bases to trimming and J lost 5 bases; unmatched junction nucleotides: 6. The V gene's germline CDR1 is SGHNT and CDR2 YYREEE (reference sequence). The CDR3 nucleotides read TGTGCCAGCAGCTTTGCGGGAGAACAGGAGACCCAGTACTTC. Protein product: CASSFAGEQETQYF.

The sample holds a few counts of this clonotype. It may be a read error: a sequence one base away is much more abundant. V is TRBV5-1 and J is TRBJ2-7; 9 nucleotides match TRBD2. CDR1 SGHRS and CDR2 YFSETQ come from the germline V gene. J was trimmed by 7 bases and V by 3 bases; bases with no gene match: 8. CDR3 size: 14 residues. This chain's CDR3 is CASSSSGTSNEQYF. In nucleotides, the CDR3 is TGCGCCAGCAGCTCCTCCGGGACTAGCAATGAGCAGTACTTC.